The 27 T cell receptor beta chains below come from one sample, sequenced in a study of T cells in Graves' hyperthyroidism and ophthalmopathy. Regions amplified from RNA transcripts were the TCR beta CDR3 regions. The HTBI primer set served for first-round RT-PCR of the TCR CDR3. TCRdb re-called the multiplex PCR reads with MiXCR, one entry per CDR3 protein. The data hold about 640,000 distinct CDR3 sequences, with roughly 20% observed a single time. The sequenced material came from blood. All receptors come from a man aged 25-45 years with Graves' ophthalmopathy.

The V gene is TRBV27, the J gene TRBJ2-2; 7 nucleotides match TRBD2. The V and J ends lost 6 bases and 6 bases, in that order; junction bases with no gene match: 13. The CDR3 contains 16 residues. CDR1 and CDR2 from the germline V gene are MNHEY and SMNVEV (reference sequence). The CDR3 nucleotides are TGTGCCAGCAGCCCCCGGGCTAGCGGCTACCCCGGGGAGCTGTTTTTT. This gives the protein CASSPRASGYPGELFF.

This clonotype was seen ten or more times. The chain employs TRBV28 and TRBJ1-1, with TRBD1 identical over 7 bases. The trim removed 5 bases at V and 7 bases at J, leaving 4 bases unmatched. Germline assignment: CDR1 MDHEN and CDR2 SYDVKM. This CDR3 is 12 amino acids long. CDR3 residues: CASSEQGIEAFF. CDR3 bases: TGTGCCAGCAGTGAACAGGGGATTGAAGCTTTCTTT. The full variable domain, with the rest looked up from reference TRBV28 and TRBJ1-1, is DVKVTQSSRYLVKRTGEKVFLECVQDMDHENMFWYRQDPGLGLRLIYFSYDVKMKEKGDIPEGYSVSREKKERFSLILESASTNQTSMYLCASSEQGIEAFFGQGTRLTVV.

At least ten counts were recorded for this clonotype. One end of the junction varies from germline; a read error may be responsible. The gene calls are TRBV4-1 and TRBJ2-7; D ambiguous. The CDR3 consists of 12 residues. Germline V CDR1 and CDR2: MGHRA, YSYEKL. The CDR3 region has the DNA TGTGCCAGCAGCCAAGATCCCTACGAGCAGTACTTC. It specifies CASSQDPYEQYF.

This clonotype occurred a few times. This chain's CDR3 is CSASRAANSYNEQFF. DNA for the CDR3: TGCAGTGCTAGTCGAGCGGCCAACTCCTACAATGAGCAGTTCTTC. The gene calls are TRBV20-1 and TRBJ2-1, with a tentative D call TRBD2 (5 bases). V was clipped by 3 bases and J by 0 bases, with 12 bases between them. This CDR3 contains 15 residues. Germline V lookup: CDR1 DFQATT, CDR2 SNEGSKA (reference sequence).

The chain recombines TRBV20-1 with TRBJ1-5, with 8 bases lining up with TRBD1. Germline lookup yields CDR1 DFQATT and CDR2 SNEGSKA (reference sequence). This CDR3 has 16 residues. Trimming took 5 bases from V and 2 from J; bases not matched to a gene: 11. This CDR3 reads CSAGPGGKGGNQPQHF. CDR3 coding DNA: TGCAGTGCTGGCCCAGGGGGCAAGGGGGGCAATCAGCCCCAGCATTTT.

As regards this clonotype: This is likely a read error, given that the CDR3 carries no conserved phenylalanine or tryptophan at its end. The CDR3 loop is CASSLTSGNTGELFL. DNA for the CDR3: TGTGCCAGCAGTTTGACTAGCGGGAACACCGGGGAGCTGTTTCTT. The chain carries TRBV6-2 or TRBV6-3 and TRBJ2-2; 9 positions agree with TRBD2. Germline assignment: CDR1 MNHEY and CDR2 SVGEGT. The CDR3 runs to 15 residues. V lost 4 bases to trimming and J lost 1 base; unmatched junction nucleotides: 1.

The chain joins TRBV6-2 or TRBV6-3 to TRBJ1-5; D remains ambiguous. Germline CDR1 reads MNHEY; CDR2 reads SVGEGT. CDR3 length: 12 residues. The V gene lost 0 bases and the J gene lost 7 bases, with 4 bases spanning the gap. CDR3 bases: TGTGCCAGCAGTTACTCTCGGCAGCCCCAGCATTTT. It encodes CASSYSRQPQHF.

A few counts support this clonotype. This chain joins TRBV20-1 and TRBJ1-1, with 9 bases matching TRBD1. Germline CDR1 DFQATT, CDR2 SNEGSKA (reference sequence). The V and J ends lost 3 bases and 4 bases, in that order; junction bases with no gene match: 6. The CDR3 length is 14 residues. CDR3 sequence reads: CSARDRGGGTEAFF. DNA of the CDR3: TGCAGTGCTAGGGACAGGGGCGGGGGCACTGAAGCTTTCTTT.

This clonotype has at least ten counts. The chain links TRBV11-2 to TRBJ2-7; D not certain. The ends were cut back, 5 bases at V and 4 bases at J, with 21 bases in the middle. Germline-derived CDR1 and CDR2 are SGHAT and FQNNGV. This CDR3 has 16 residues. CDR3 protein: CASSLPGGRSEYEQYF. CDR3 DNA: TGTGCCAGCAGCCTCCCTGGTGGCAGGAGTGAGTACGAGCAGTACTTC.

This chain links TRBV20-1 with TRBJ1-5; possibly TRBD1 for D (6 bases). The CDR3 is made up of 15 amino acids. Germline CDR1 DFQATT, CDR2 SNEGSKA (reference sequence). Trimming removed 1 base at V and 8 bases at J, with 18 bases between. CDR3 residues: CSARAGGGGAEPQHF. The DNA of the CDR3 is TGCAGTGCTAGAGCCGGGGGGGGGGGGGCAGAGCCCCAGCATTTT.

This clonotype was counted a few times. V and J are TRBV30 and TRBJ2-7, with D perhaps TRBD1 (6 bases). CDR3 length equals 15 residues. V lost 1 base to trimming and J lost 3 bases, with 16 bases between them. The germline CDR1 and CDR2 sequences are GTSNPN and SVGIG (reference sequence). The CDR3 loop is CAWSETGSNYYEQYF. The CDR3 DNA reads TGTGCCTGGAGTGAAACAGGGTCTAACTACTACGAGCAGTACTTC.

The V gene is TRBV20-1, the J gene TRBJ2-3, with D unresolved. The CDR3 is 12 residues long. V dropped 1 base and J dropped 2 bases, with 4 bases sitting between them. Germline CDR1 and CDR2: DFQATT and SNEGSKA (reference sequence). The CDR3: CSARAITDTQYF. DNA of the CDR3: TGCAGTGCTAGAGCAATCACAGATACGCAGTATTTT.

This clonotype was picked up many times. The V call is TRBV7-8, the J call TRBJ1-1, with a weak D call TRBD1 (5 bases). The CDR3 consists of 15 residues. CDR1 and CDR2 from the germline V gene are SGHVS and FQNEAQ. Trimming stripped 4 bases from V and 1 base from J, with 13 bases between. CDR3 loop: CASSSRLGANTEAFF. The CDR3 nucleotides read TGTGCCAGCAGCTCCCGGCTCGGGGCGAACACTGAAGCTTTCTTT.

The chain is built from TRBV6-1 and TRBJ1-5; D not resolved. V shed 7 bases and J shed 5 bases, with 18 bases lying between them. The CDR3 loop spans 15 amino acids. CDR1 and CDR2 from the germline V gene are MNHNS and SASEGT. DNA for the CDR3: TGTGCCAGCAATCCAAGTACGAGCATCCATCAGCCCCAGCATTTT. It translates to CASNPSTSIHQPQHF.

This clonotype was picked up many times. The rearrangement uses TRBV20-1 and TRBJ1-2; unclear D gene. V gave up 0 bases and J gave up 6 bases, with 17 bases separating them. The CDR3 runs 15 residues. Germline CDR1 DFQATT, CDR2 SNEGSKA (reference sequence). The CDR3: CSARDRWLRSNGYTF. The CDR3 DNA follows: TGCAGTGCTAGAGATCGTTGGCTCAGGTCAAATGGCTACACCTTC.

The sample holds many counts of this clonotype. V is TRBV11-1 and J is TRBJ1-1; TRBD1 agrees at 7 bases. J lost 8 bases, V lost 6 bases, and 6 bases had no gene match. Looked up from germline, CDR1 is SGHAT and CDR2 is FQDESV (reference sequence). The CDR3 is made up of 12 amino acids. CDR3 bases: TGTGCCAGCAGTATGACAGGGTTCGAAGCTTTCTTT. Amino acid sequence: CASSMTGFEAFF.

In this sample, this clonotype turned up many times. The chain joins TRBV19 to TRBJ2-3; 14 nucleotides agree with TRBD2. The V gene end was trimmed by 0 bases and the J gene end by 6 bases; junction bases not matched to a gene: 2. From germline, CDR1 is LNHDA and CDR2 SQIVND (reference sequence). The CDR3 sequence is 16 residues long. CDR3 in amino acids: CASSIEGLAGVDTQYF. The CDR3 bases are TGTGCCAGTAGTATAGAGGGACTAGCGGGAGTGGATACGCAGTATTTT.

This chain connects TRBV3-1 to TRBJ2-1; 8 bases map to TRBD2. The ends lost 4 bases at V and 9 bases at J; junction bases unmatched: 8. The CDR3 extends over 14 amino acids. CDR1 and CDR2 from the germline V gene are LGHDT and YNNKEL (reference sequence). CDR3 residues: CASSLAGSYVEQFF. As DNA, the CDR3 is TGTGCCAGCAGCCTAGCGGGATCTTATGTTGAGCAGTTCTTC.

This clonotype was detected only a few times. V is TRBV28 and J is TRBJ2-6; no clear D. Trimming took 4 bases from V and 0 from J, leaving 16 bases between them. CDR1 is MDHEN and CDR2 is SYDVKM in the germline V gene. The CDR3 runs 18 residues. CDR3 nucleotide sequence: TGTGCCAGCAGTTCCTCTCTGGCAGCGTACTCTGGGGCCAACGTCCTGACTTTC. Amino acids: CASSSSLAAYSGANVLTF.

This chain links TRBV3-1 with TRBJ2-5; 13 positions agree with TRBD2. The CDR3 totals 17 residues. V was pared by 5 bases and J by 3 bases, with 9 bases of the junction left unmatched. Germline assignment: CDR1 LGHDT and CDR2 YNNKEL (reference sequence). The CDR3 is CASSARGGTSGKETQYF. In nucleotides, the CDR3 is TGTGCCAGCAGCGCGAGAGGTGGGACTAGCGGGAAAGAGACCCAGTACTTC.

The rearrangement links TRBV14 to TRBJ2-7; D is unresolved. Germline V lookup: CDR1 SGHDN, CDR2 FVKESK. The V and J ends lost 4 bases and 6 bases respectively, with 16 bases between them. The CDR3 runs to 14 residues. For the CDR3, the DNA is TGTGCCAGCAGCCCCGCCTTAGCCCTCAGCGAGCAGTACTTC. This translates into CASSPALALSEQYF. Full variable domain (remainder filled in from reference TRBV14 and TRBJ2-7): EAGVTQFPSHSVIEKGQTVTLRCDPISGHDNLYWYRRVMGKEIKFLLHFVKESKQDESGMPNNRFLAERTGGTYSTLKVQPAELEDSGVYFCASSPALALSEQYFGPGTRLTVT.

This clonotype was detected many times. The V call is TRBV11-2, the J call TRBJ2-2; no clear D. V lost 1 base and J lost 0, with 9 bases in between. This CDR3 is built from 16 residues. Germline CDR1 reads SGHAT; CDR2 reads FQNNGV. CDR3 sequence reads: CASSLVLAPNTGELFF. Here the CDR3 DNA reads TGTGCCAGCAGCTTAGTTCTGGCCCCGAACACCGGGGAGCTGTTTTTT.

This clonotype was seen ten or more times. CDR3: CASSSGGAYGYTF. The CDR3 DNA reads as TGTGCCAGCAGCTCAGGGGGAGCCTATGGCTACACCTTC. This sequence joins TRBV11-2 and TRBJ1-2, with TRBD1 matching over 7 bases. Germline V lookup: CDR1 SGHAT, CDR2 FQNNGV. Trimming cost V 4 bases and J 4 bases; bases outside gene matches: 3. The CDR3 totals 13 residues. Based on the CDR3 plus reference TRBV11-2 and TRBJ1-2, the full variable domain is EAGVAQSPRYKIIEKRQSVAFWCNPISGHATLYWYQQILGQGPKLLIQFQNNGVVDDSQLPKDRFSAERLKGVDSTLKIQPAKLEDSAVYLCASSSGGAYGYTFGSGTRLTVV.

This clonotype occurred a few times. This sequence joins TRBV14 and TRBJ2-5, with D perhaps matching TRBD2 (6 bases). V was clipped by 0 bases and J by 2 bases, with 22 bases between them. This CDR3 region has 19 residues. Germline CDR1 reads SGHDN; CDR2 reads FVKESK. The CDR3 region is CASSQDLGFLGGIQETQYF. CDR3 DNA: TGTGCCAGCAGCCAAGATCTCGGGTTTTTGGGGGGAATACAAGAGACCCAGTACTTC.

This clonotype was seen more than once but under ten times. CDR3 loop: CASSYGVNTGELFF. CDR3 coding DNA: TGTGCCAGCAGTTACGGAGTTAACACCGGGGAGCTGTTTTTT. The chain carries TRBV6-5 and TRBJ2-2; D is uncertain. Germline V gene data show CDR1 as MNHEY and CDR2 as SVGAGI. V lost 2 bases and J 2 bases, leaving 6 bases between the germline ends. The CDR3 has 14 residues.

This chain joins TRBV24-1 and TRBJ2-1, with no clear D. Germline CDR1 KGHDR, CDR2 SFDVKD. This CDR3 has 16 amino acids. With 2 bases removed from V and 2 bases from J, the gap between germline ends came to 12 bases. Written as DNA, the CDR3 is TGTGCCACCAGTGATTCAGACAAGATAACCTACAATGAGCAGTTCTTC. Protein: CATSDSDKITYNEQFF.

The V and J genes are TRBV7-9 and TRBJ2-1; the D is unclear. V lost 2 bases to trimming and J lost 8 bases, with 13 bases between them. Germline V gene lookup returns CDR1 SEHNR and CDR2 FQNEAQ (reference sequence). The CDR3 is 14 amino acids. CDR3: CASSLRVGIDEQFF. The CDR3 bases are TGTGCCAGCAGCTTAAGGGTGGGGATCGATGAGCAGTTCTTC.